The 7 T cell receptor beta chains reported below all come from one sample, sequenced in a study of shared clonotypes between healthy human individuals. Produced via immunoSEQ multiplex PCR; TCRdb's table is partial and in-frame only. The table lists about half a million clones, 70% to 80% of them singletons. The sequencing input was PBMCs. These receptors all come from a woman in her forties in good health. Some clones in this sample may be carry-over from other donors' samples.

The rearrangement joins TRBV13 to TRBJ1-1; weak D call: TRBD1 (5 bases). The CDR3 extends over 15 amino acids. Germline values: CDR1 PRHDT, CDR2 FYEKMQ (reference sequence). V was clipped by 5 bases and J by 3 bases, with 16 bases between them. The CDR3 DNA follows: TGTGCCAGCAGCGTACGCGGGGGAACGTACACTGAAGCTTTCTTT. Protein: CASSVRGGTYTEAFF.

This clone was seen a handful of times. This chain connects TRBV4-2 to TRBJ2-2; 11 bases line up with TRBD2. The CDR3 spans 17 residues. J lost 7 bases, V lost 4 bases, and 11 bases had no gene match. Germline CDR1 and CDR2: LGHNA and YNFKEQ. CDR3: CASSPLAGGPGGGELFF. DNA for the CDR3: TGTGCCAGCAGCCCCCTAGCGGGAGGCCCCGGGGGCGGGGAGCTGTTTTTT.

The V and J genes are TRBV5-1 and TRBJ2-1, with D possibly matching TRBD2 (6 bases). Germline CDR1 reads SGHRS; CDR2 reads YFSETQ. V was clipped by 0 bases and J by 10 bases, with 20 bases between them. The CDR3 covers 16 residues. CDR3 loop: CASSLVSGLLSGEQFF. The CDR3 coding sequence is TGCGCCAGCAGCTTGGTTAGCGGTCTCCTCAGTGGGGAGCAGTTCTTC. Supplemented by reference TRBV5-1 and TRBJ2-1, the full variable domain reads KAGVTQTPRYLIKTRGQQVTLSCSPISGHRSVSWYQQTPGQGLQFLFEYFSETQRNKGNFPGRFSGRQFSNSRSEMNVSTLELGDSALYLCASSLVSGLLSGEQFFGPGTRLTVL.

The count of this clone is one. This chain joins TRBV5-1 and TRBJ2-3; no clear D. Between the trimmed V and J ends, which lost 4 bases and 6 bases, there was a span of 15 bases. The CDR3 extends over 14 amino acids. Germline V gene data show CDR1 as SGHRS and CDR2 as YFSETQ. This CDR3 is CASSPFDKADTQYF. In nucleotides, the CDR3 is TGCGCCAGCAGCCCGTTCGACAAGGCGGATACGCAGTATTTT.

V and J are TRBV6-5 and TRBJ2-5; D possibly corresponds to TRBD2 (5 bases). Trimming cost V 6 bases and J 2 bases, with 10 bases left between them. The germline CDR1 and CDR2 sequences are MNHEY and SVGAGI. The CDR3 covers 13 residues. CDR3 bases: TGTGCCAGCAGCATAGCGCAACAAGAGACCCAGTACTTC. It codes for CASSIAQQETQYF.

The V and J genes are TRBV6-4 and TRBJ2-5; tentative D call: TRBD2 (5 bases). The J call is in doubt because the DNA end fits TRBJ2-7 better. Germline lookup yields CDR1 MRHNA and CDR2 SNTAGT. This CDR3 has 14 amino acids. CDR3 sequence (DNA): TGTGCCAGCAGTGACTCGGTGGACTCCGGCGAGCAGTACTTC. Amino acids: CASSDSVDSGEQYF.

The chain employs TRBV18 and TRBJ1-3; D unresolved. The CDR3 runs 15 residues. V lost 2 bases, J lost 0 bases, and 8 bases lay in between. The germline gives CDR1 KGHSH, CDR2 LQKENI. DNA for the CDR3: TGTGCCAGCTCACCAGACGGAAGCTCTGGAAACACCATATATTTT. It yields the protein CASSPDGSSGNTIYF.